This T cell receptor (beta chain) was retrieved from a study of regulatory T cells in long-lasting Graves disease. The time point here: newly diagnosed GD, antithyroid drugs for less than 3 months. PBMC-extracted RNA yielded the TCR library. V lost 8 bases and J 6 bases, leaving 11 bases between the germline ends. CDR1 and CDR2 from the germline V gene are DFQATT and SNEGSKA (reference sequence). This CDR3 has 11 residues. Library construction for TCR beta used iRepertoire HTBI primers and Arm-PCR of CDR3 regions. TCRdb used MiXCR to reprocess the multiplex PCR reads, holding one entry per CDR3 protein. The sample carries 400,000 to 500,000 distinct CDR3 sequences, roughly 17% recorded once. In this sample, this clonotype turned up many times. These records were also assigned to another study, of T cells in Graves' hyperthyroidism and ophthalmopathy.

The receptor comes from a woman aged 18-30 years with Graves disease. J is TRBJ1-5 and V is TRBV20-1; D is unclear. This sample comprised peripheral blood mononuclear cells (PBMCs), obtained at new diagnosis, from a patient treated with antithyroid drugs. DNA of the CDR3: TGCAGTAAAGTTGCGGGTCAGCCCCAGCATTTT. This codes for CSKVAGQPQHF.